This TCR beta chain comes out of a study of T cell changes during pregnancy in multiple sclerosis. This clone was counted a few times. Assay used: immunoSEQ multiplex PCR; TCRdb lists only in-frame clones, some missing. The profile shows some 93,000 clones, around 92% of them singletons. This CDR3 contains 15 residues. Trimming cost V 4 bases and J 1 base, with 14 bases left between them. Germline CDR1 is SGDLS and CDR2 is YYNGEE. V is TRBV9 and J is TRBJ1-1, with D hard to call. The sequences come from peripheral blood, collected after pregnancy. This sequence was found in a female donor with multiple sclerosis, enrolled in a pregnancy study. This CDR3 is CASSPRSVGNTEAFF. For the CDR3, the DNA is TGTGCCAGCAGCCCCCGTTCAGTTGGGAACACTGAAGCTTTCTTT.